These T cell receptor beta chains were read from a single sample in a study of blood T cell repertoires in COVID-19. Only in-frame clones appear in the TCRdb table, and some are missing; sequencing was by immunoSEQ multiplex PCR. The table has around 180,000 clones, 70% to 85% seen once. The sample comprised peripheral blood. The receptors come from an older man with COVID-19, enrolled during active disease. Each CDR3 is given without its conserved first and last residue.

V gene	CDR3 length	J gene	CDR3 protein
TRBV29-1	10	TRBJ2-2	SVGPTAGELF
TRBV7-7	13	TRBJ2-5	ASSFGQGVGETQY
TRBV10-3	13	TRBJ2-3	AISDVLASTDTQY
TRBV19	10	TRBJ1-2	ASTQGGYGYT
TRBV12-5	12	TRBJ1-5	ASGRDRTNQPQH
TRBV29-1	14	TRBJ2-3	SVTSGRGLATDTQY
TRBV28	13	TRBJ2-3	ASSSSGTGADTQY
TRBV9	13	TRBJ2-5	ASSTLAGPGETQY
TRBV7-2	14	TRBJ2-3	ASSPLRAGGKDTQY
TRBV3-1/TRBV3-2	11	TRBJ1-1	ASSATDRGEAF
TRBV5-1	9	TRBJ2-5	ASSAAETQY
TRBV7-2	12	TRBJ1-1	ASSLEAGITEAF
TRBV7-2	13	TRBJ1-2	ASTPTGGLNYGYT
TRBV6-5	10	TRBJ2-7	ASSYTVYEQY
TRBV2	14	TRBJ1-6	ASRADRGPVNSPLH
TRBV28	12	TRBJ1-1	ASSPGGVNTEAF
TRBV7-3	12	TRBJ1-2	ASSLQGTGTGYA
TRBV15	14	TRBJ2-7	ATSPGLSGGDNEQY
TRBV9	17	TRBJ2-2	ASSVAPRSNRRNTGELF
TRBV7-9	14	TRBJ1-6	ASSLGAQGYNSPLH
TRBV6-2/TRBV6-3	13	TRBJ2-3	ASSYETRTSGSEY
TRBV3-1/TRBV3-2	13	TRBJ2-7	ASSQDLAGGREQY
TRBV7-2	13	TRBJ2-7	ASSLVALAGYEQY